Each of the 32 T cell receptor beta chains below was sequenced from the same sample in a study of OX40 agonist ivuxolimab in advanced cancers. TCRdb keeps only in-frame clones here, not all; method: immunoSEQ multiplex PCR. The sample has over 50,000 clones, 80% to 85% seen once; the top ten hold 3% to 4%. The sample here was CD4+ or CD8+ T cells sorted from blood, taken in a trial of the OX40 agonist ivuxolimab. These receptors were taken from an adult with an advanced solid tumor such as melanoma, head and neck, liver or kidney cancer.

This clone ranks as medium-sized. J is TRBJ1-2 and V is TRBV19; TRBD1 matches at 7 bases. V shed 9 bases, J shed 8 bases, and the junction held 15 bases outside the gene matches. Germline-derived CDR1 and CDR2 are LNHDA and SQIVND (reference sequence). This CDR3 has 14 residues. The CDR3 nucleotides are TGTGCCAGAGGGGGCGGTCGGGCTTATGGGGGCTACACCTTC. This translates into CARGGGRAYGGYTF.

The V and J genes are TRBV11-3 and TRBJ2-5, with 7 bases identical to TRBD1. From germline, CDR1 is SGHNT and CDR2 YENEEA. This CDR3 comprises 16 residues. The ends lost 2 bases at V and 4 bases at J; junction bases unmatched: 10. CDR3 nucleotides: TGTGCCAGCAGCTTACGTAGTAAGGGGGCGGGAGAGACCCAGTACTTC. It encodes CASSLRSKGAGETQYF.

This clone was counted a few times. The chain combines TRBV5-4 with TRBJ2-5; 10 bases agree with TRBD2. In germline, CDR1 is SGHNT, CDR2 YYREEE (reference sequence). Trimming took 0 bases from V and 4 from J; bases not matched to a gene: 3. The CDR3 contains 15 residues. As DNA, the CDR3 is TGTGCCAGCAGCTTGGTTAGCGGGGGGTTAGAGACCCAGTACTTC. Translated, it gives CASSLVSGGLETQYF.

The chain is built from TRBV29-1 and TRBJ1-1; 8 positions agree with TRBD1. After removal of 4 bases from V and 3 bases from J, the junction contained 7 bases not matched to a gene. Germline CDR1 is SQVTM and CDR2 is ANQGSEA. This CDR3 region has 14 residues. CDR3 DNA: TGCAGCGTTGCGATTTCCAGGGGGCACACTGAAGCTTTCTTT. It translates to CSVAISRGHTEAFF.

The V and J genes are TRBV5-1 and TRBJ2-3; tentative D call: TRBD1 (5 bases). This CDR3 contains 17 residues. Trimming took off 2 bases at V and 7 bases at J, with 23 bases between the two ends. Germline V lookup: CDR1 SGHRS, CDR2 YFSETQ. CDR3 coding DNA: TGCGCCAGCAGCTTCCCCATTGGGGCCAAGGAACCTCATACGCAGTATTTT. Translated: CASSFPIGAKEPHTQYF.

The V call is TRBV7-9, the J call TRBJ2-7, with TRBD2 as a possible D gene (6 bases). The CDR3 loop spans 14 amino acids. The germline V and J ends were trimmed by 5 bases and 5 bases, with 16 bases remaining between them. Germline CDR1 and CDR2: SEHNR and FQNEAQ (reference sequence). CDR3 residues: CASSPGLGVHEQYF. The CDR3 region has the DNA TGTGCCAGCAGCCCGGGACTGGGAGTACACGAGCAGTACTTC.

V and J are TRBV10-3 and TRBJ1-4; D is ambiguous. This CDR3 contains 13 residues. From germline, CDR1 is ENHRY and CDR2 SYGVKD. CDR3 loop: CAITPATNEKLFF. The CDR3 DNA sequence: TGTGCAATTACTCCTGCAACTAATGAAAAACTGTTTTTT.

J is TRBJ1-5 and V is TRBV7-2; 11 bases line up with TRBD1. CDR1 is SGHTA, CDR2 FQGNSA, per germline. V shed 6 bases and J 7 bases; nucleotides not matched to a gene: 11. This CDR3 spans 16 amino acids. The CDR3 sequence: CASSRTGGGSKQPQHF. As DNA, the CDR3 is TGTGCCAGCAGTCGGACAGGGGGCGGGTCGAAACAGCCCCAGCATTTT.

V usage is TRBV2 and J usage is TRBJ2-5, with D perhaps TRBD1 (6 bases). With 7 bases removed from V and 2 bases from J, the gap between germline ends came to 20 bases. This CDR3 has 16 residues. Germline values: CDR1 SNHLY, CDR2 FYNNEI. The CDR3 here is CASNLQGPDQQETQYF. The CDR3 coding sequence is TGTGCCAGCAACCTACAGGGACCTGACCAACAAGAGACCCAGTACTTC.

The rearrangement joins TRBV9 to TRBJ1-2; no clear D gene. This CDR3 is built from 14 residues. Trimming took 0 bases from V and 4 from J, leaving 10 bases between them. The germline V gene encodes CDR1 SGDLS and CDR2 YYNGEE. The CDR3 is CASSVGEVGYGYTF. As DNA, the CDR3 is TGTGCCAGCAGCGTAGGGGAGGTAGGCTATGGCTACACCTTC.

V gene TRBV6-4 combines with J gene TRBJ2-7; 7 bases align to TRBD1. Germline assignment: CDR1 MRHNA and CDR2 SNTAGT. This CDR3 is built from 15 residues. V dropped 10 bases and J dropped 1; count of bases not matched to a gene: 13. The CDR3 region has the DNA TGTGCCAATATAACCGGGACAGCCTATTCCTACGAGCAGTACTTC. It translates to CANITGTAYSYEQYF.

The chain employs TRBV6-5 and TRBJ1-1; 8 bases map to TRBD1. V was pared by 2 bases and J by 10 bases, with 9 bases of the junction left unmatched. The CDR3 loop spans 14 amino acids. Germline V gives CDR1 MNHEY, CDR2 SVGAGI. CDR3 sequence: CASSYTTGALRAFF. The CDR3 bases are TGTGCCAGCAGTTACACGACAGGGGCCCTTAGAGCTTTCTTT.

J is TRBJ1-1 and V is TRBV28, with 7 bases matching TRBD1. The junction had 7 bases not matched to a gene; V was cut back by 5 bases and J by 1 base. The CDR3 runs to 15 residues. CDR1 is MDHEN, CDR2 SYDVKM, per germline. The CDR3 protein is CASSLHRGGNTEAFF. CDR3 in DNA: TGTGCCAGCAGTCTGCACAGGGGTGGGAACACTGAAGCTTTCTTT.

The rearrangement joins TRBV19 to TRBJ1-6; 10 nucleotides line up with TRBD1. After removal of 6 bases from V and 5 bases from J, the junction contained 10 bases not matched to a gene. Looked up from germline, CDR1 is LNHDA and CDR2 is SQIVND (reference sequence). The CDR3 extends over 17 amino acids. CDR3 nucleotides: TGTGCCAGTAGATCATCCGGGACAGGGGAAAATAATTCACCCCTCCACTTT. Its translation is CASRSSGTGENNSPLHF. The whole variable domain, remainder taken from reference TRBV19 and TRBJ1-6, is DGGITQSPKYLFRKEGQNVTLSCEQNLNHDAMYWYRQDPGQGLRLIYYSQIVNDFQKGDIAEGYSVSREKKESFPLTVTSAQKNPTAFYLCASRSSGTGENNSPLHFGNGTRLTVT.

The genes are TRBV28 and TRBJ1-1; D not certain. The CDR3 totals 11 residues. V lost 2 bases, J lost 5 bases, and 3 bases lay in between. The germline CDR1 and CDR2 sequences are MDHEN and SYDVKM. DNA for the CDR3: TGTGCCAGCAGTTTAAGAACTGAAGCTTTCTTT. Its translation is CASSLRTEAFF.

This clone was seen just once. This chain uses TRBV2 with TRBJ2-5; TRBD2 agrees at 9 bases. The CDR3 has 16 residues. The germline V gene has CDR1 SNHLY and CDR2 FYNNEI. With V trimmed by 4 bases and J by 5 bases, 11 bases remained unmatched. CDR3 amino acids: CASSGGWRGGPETQYF. In nucleotides, the CDR3 is TGTGCCAGCAGTGGGGGATGGCGGGGGGGCCCGGAGACCCAGTACTTC.

This chain uses TRBV19 with TRBJ2-7, with TRBD1 identical over 8 bases. V lost 3 bases to trimming and J lost 6 bases; unmatched junction nucleotides: 7. The CDR3 is 14 residues long. Germline V gives CDR1 LNHDA, CDR2 SQIVND (reference sequence). Here the CDR3 reads CASSMGQAPGEQYF. DNA of the CDR3: TGTGCCAGTAGTATGGGACAGGCCCCCGGCGAGCAGTACTTC.

The chain joins TRBV5-1 to TRBJ2-7, with D possibly being TRBD1 (6 bases). This CDR3 region has 16 residues. CDR1 SGHRS and CDR2 YFSETQ come from the germline V gene. With 8 bases removed from V and 1 base from J, the gap between germline ends came to 22 bases. CDR3: CASALGLNRVSYEQYF. The CDR3 DNA sequence: TGCGCCAGTGCTTTGGGGCTCAACAGGGTATCCTACGAGCAGTACTTC.

The CDR3 is CASVGVAGGETQYF. For the CDR3, the DNA is TGTGCCAGCGTCGGGGTGGCGGGCGGAGAGACCCAGTACTTC. The chain uses TRBV11-1 and TRBJ2-5; possible D gene TRBD2, 5 bases. The CDR3 length is 14 residues. CDR1 and CDR2 (germline): SGHAT, FQDESV (reference sequence). Deletions cut 8 bases from V and 4 bases from J, with 17 bases between.

V usage is TRBV5-1 and J usage is TRBJ1-1, with a weak D call TRBD1 (6 bases). This CDR3 has 13 amino acids. Trimming pared 4 bases from V and 7 bases from J, leaving 14 bases between. Germline V gene sequence: CDR1 SGHRS, CDR2 YFSETQ. In DNA, the CDR3 is TGCGCCAGCAGCCTGCAGGGAGGGGGTGAAGCTTTCTTT. This codes for CASSLQGGGEAFF.

This rearrangement joins TRBV6-5 to TRBJ2-7; D not certain. CDR3 length equals 14 residues. Germline V lookup: CDR1 MNHEY, CDR2 SVGAGI. V lost 0 bases and J 3 bases, leaving 9 bases between the germline ends. The DNA for the CDR3 is TGTGCCAGCAGTTACTCCGGCACATACTACGAGCAGTACTTC. This gives the protein CASSYSGTYYEQYF.

As DNA, the CDR3 is TGTGCCAGCAGTACCCGAATTTTACAGGGCTCCTACGAGCAGTACTTC. This gives the protein CASSTRILQGSYEQYF. The chain couples TRBV6-6 to TRBJ2-7, with D maybe TRBD1 (6 bases). CDR3 length: 16 residues. The V gene lost 5 bases and the J gene lost 0 bases, with 17 bases spanning the gap. The germline V gene encodes CDR1 MNHNY and CDR2 SVGAGI (reference sequence).

The V call is TRBV2, the J call TRBJ1-1; D is uncertain. The germline V gene encodes CDR1 SNHLY and CDR2 FYNNEI. This CDR3 comprises 13 residues. V was trimmed by 6 bases and J by 3 bases, leaving 11 bases between them. CDR3 loop: CASRVNIDTEAFF. DNA for the CDR3: TGTGCCAGCAGGGTTAACATCGACACTGAAGCTTTCTTT.

The gene calls are TRBV7-2 and TRBJ2-7; maybe TRBD1 (5 bases). The CDR3 is 14 amino acids. Germline CDR1 SGHTA, CDR2 FQGNSA. V was pared by 5 bases and J by 6 bases, with 17 bases between. The CDR3 region has the DNA TGTGCCAGCAGCACAGCTGGGATAGGGGCCGAGCAGTACTTC. Protein product: CASSTAGIGAEQYF.

CDR3 in amino acids: CASSLPGHQTYEQYF. The CDR3 DNA is TGTGCCAGCAGCCTCCCGGGACACCAGACCTACGAGCAGTACTTC. The chain uses TRBV11-3 and TRBJ2-5; a weak D match, TRBD1 (6 bases). The DNA end is a closer match to TRBJ2-7, so the J assignment may be wrong. Germline V gene sequence: CDR1 SGHNT, CDR2 YENEEA. The CDR3 runs 15 residues.

V is TRBV30 and J is TRBJ1-3; D is perhaps TRBD1 (6 bases). V lost 3 bases and J 4 bases, leaving 16 bases between the germline ends. The CDR3 is 15 residues long. CDR1 and CDR2 from the germline V gene are GTSNPN and SVGIG (reference sequence). CDR3 in DNA: TGTGCCTGGAGCAGGTCAGGGGCCGAGGGAAACACCATATATTTT. Its protein is CAWSRSGAEGNTIYF.

V gene TRBV6-6 combines with J gene TRBJ1-5; D is possibly TRBD1 (5 bases). The V and J ends lost 6 bases and 2 bases respectively, with 11 bases between them. This CDR3 comprises 14 residues. Per the germline V gene, CDR1 is MNHNY and CDR2 is SVGAGI (reference sequence). The CDR3 loop reads CASSPAGRNQPQHF. The CDR3 nucleotides read TGTGCCAGCAGCCCGGCAGGGCGCAATCAGCCCCAGCATTTT.

As for this clone: The junction departs from the called germline gene at one end, perhaps through a read error. V is TRBV6-1 and J is TRBJ1-4, with TRBD1 matching over 11 bases. The CDR3 contains 13 residues. The germline V gene has CDR1 MNHNS and CDR2 SASEGT. The CDR3 sequence: CASREGTGGWLFF. The CDR3 nucleotides are TGTGCCAGCAGGGAAGGGACAGGGGGATGGCTGTTTTTT.

The CDR3 loop is CASSYRGKDEKLFF. The CDR3 DNA sequence: TGTGCCAGCAGTTACAGGGGGAAGGATGAAAAACTGTTTTTT. This chain connects TRBV6-5 to TRBJ1-4; TRBD1 might be the D (6 bases). The germline gives CDR1 MNHEY, CDR2 SVGAGI. V dropped 2 bases and J dropped 6 bases, with 10 bases sitting between them. CDR3 length equals 14 residues.

The chain carries TRBV9 and TRBJ2-1, with D perhaps assigned TRBD1 or TRBD2 (6 bases each). The CDR3 sequence is 14 residues long. Trimming stripped 0 bases from V and 10 bases from J, with 14 bases between. The V gene's germline CDR1 is SGDLS and CDR2 YYNGEE. CDR3 protein: CASSVAGGGREQFF. CDR3 in DNA: TGTGCCAGCAGCGTAGCTGGAGGGGGTAGGGAGCAGTTCTTC.

In its sample, this clone was seen a few times. The chain uses TRBV11-2 and TRBJ2-7, with D perhaps TRBD1 (6 bases). The germline CDR1 and CDR2 sequences are SGHAT and FQNNGV. The CDR3 runs to 12 residues. Between the trimmed V and J ends, which lost 5 bases and 4 bases, there was a span of 9 bases. CDR3 nucleotides: TGTGCCAGCAGCACGCAGGGGTACGAGCAGTACTTC. It is translated as CASSTQGYEQYF.

The J gene is TRBJ2-7, the V gene TRBV6-1, with TRBD1 matching over 9 bases. J gave up 1 base and V 4 bases, and 5 bases lay outside the gene matches. The CDR3 is 15 residues long. The germline CDR1 and CDR2 sequences are MNHNS and SASEGT. This CDR3 is CASSASGTGSYEQYF. The CDR3 nucleotides read TGTGCCAGCAGTGCTTCCGGGACAGGGTCCTACGAGCAGTACTTC.